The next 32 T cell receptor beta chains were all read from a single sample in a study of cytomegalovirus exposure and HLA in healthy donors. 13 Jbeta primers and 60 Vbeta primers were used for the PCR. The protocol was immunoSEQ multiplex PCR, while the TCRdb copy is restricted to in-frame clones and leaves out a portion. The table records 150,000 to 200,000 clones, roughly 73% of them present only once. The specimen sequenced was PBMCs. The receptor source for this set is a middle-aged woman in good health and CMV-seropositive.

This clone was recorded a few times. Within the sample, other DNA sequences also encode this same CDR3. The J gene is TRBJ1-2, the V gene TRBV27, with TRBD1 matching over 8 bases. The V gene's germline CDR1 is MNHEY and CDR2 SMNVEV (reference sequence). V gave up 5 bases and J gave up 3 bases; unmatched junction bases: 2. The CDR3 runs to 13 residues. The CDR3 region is CASSLDRDYGYTF. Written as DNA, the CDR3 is TGTGCCAGCAGTCTGGACAGGGACTATGGCTACACCTTC.

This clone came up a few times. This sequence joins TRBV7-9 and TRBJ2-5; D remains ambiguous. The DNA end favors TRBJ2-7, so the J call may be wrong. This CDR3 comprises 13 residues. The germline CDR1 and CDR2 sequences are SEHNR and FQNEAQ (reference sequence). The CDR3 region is CASRSYQSYEQYF. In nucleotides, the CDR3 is TGTGCCAGCAGGTCCTATCAATCCTACGAGCAGTACTTC.

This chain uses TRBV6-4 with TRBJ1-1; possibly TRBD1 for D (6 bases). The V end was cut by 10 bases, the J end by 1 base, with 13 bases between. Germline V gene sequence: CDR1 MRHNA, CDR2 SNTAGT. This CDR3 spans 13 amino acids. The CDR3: CATRQAENTEAFF. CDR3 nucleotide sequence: TGTGCCACCCGACAGGCCGAGAACACTGAAGCTTTCTTT.

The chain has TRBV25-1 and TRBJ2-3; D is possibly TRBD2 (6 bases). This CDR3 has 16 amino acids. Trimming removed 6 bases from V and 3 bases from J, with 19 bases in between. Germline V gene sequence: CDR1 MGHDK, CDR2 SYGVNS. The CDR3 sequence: CASRGSGSRLTDTQYF. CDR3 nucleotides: TGTGCCAGCAGAGGGAGCGGGTCACGCTTAACAGATACGCAGTATTTT.

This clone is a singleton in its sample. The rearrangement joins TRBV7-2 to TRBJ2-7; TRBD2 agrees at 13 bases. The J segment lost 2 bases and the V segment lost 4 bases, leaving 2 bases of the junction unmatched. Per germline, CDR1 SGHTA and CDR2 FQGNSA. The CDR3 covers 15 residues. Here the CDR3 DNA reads TGTGCCAGCAGCTCCGGGACTAGCGGGACCTACGAGCAGTACTTC. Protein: CASSSGTSGTYEQYF.

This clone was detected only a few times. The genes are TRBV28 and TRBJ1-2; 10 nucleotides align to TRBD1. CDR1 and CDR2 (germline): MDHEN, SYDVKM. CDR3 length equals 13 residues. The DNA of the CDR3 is TGTGCTGAAAGACAGGGGGCGGGGAAGGGCTACACCTTC. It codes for CAERQGAGKGYTF.

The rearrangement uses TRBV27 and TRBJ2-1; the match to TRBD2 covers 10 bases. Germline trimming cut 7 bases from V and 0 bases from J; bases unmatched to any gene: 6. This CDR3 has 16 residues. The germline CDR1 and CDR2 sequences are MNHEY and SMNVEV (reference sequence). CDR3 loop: CASKLAGPSSYNEQFF. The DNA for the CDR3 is TGTGCCAGCAAACTAGCGGGACCGAGCTCCTACAATGAGCAGTTCTTC.

This CDR3 is CATSRPGMNTEAFF. The CDR3 DNA reads TGTGCCACCAGCCGCCCAGGGATGAACACTGAAGCTTTCTTT. The rearrangement joins TRBV15 to TRBJ1-1, with a weak D call TRBD1 (5 bases). V was pared by 5 bases and J by 0 bases, with 10 bases between. The length of the CDR3 is 14 residues. In germline, CDR1 is LNHNV, CDR2 YYDKDF (reference sequence).

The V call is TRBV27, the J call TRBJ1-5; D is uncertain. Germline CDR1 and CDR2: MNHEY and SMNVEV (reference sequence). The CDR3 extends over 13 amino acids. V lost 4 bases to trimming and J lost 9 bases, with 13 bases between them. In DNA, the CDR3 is TGTGCCAGCAGTTCCGCCTATCATAGGCCCCAGCATTTT. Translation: CASSSAYHRPQHF.

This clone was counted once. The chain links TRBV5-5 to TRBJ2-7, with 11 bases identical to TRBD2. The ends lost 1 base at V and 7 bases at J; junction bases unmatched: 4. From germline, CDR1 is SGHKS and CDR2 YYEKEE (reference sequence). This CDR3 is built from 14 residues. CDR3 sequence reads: CASSLRLAGGEQYF. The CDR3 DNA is TGTGCCAGCAGCTTGCGGCTAGCGGGGGGAGAGCAGTACTTC.

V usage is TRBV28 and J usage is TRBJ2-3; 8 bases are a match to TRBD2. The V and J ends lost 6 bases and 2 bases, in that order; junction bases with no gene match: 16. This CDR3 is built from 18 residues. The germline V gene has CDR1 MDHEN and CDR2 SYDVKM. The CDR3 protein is CASRPTGLSGSFTDTQYF. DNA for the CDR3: TGTGCCAGCAGACCGACGGGGCTCAGCGGGAGCTTCACAGATACGCAGTATTTT.

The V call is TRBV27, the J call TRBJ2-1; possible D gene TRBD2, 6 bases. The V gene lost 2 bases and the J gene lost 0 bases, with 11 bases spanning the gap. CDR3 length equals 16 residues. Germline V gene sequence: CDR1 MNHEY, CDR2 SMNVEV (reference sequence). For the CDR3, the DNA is TGTGCCAGCAGTTTAGGACTATCGAGCTCCTACAATGAGCAGTTCTTC. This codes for CASSLGLSSSYNEQFF.

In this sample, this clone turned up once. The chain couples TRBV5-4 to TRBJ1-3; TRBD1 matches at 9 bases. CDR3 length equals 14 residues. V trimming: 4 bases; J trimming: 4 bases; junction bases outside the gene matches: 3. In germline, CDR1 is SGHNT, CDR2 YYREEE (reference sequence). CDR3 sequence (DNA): TGTGCCAGCAGCCCGACAGGGGGAGGAAACACCATATATTTT. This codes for CASSPTGGGNTIYF.

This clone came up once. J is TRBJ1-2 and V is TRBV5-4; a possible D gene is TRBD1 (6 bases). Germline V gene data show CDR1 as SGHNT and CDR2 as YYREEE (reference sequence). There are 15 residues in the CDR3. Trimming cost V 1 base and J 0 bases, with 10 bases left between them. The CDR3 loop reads CASSLKRQANYGYTF. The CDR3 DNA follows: TGTGCCAGCAGCTTGAAGAGACAGGCTAACTATGGCTACACCTTC.

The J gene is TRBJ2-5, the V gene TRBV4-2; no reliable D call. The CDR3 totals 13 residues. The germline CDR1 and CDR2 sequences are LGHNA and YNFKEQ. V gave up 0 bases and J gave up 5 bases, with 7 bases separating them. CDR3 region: CASSQEFEETQYF. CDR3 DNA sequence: TGTGCCAGCAGCCAAGAATTTGAGGAGACCCAGTACTTC.

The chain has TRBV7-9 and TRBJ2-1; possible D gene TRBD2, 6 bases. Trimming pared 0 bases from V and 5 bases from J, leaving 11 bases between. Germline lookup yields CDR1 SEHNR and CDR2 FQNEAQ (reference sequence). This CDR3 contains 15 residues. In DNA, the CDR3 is TGTGCCAGCAGCTTAGCAGGACTACGACACAATGAGCAGTTCTTC. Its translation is CASSLAGLRHNEQFF.

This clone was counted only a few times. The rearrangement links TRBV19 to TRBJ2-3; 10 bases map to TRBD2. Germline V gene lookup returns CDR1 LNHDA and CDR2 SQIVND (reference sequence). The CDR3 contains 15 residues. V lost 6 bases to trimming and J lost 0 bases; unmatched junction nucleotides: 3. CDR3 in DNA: TGTGCCAGTAGCATTAGCGGGGGGAGCACAGATACGCAGTATTTT. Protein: CASSISGGSTDTQYF.

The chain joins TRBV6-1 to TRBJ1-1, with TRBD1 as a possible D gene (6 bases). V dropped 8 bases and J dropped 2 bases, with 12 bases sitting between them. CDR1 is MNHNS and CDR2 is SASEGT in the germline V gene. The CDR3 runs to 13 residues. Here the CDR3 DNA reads TGTGCCAGCCTCCCGGACAGCAACACTGAAGCTTTCTTT. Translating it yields CASLPDSNTEAFF.

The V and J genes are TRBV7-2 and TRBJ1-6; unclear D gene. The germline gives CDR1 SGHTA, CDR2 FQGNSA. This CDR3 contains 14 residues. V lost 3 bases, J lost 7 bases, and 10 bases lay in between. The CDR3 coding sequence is TGTGCCAGCAGCTTCACGGGTCGGAATTCACCCCTCCACTTT. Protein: CASSFTGRNSPLHF.

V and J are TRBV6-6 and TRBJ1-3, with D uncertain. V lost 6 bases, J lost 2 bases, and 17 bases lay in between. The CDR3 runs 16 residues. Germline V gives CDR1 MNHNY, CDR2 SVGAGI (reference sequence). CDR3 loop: CASSTGPGPTGNTIYF. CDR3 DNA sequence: TGTGCCAGCAGCACTGGTCCGGGTCCAACTGGAAACACCATATATTTT.

Here the CDR3 reads CASRGGTAQETQYF. CDR3 DNA: TGTGCCAGCAGGGGCGGGACAGCTCAAGAGACCCAGTACTTC. The chain joins TRBV28 to TRBJ2-5, with D possibly being TRBD1 (7 bases). In germline, CDR1 is MDHEN, CDR2 SYDVKM. The CDR3 extends over 14 amino acids. The V end lost 6 bases, the J end lost 2 bases, and 13 bases lay between the germline ends.

The CDR3, as DNA: TGTGCCAGCAGCGTAGGTACAGGGACTGGAAACACCATATATTTT. It translates to CASSVGTGTGNTIYF. This rearrangement joins TRBV9 to TRBJ1-3; D perhaps matches TRBD1 (6 bases). V was clipped by 0 bases and J by 2 bases, with 9 bases between them. Germline V gene sequence: CDR1 SGDLS, CDR2 YYNGEE. The CDR3 is 15 residues long. The full variable domain, rest sourced from reference TRBV9 and TRBJ1-3, is DSGVTQTPKHLITATGQRVTLRCSPRSGDLSVYWYQQSLDQGLQFLIQYYNGEERAKGNILERFSAQQFPDLHSELNLSSLELGDSALYFCASSVGTGTGNTIYFGEGSWLTVV.

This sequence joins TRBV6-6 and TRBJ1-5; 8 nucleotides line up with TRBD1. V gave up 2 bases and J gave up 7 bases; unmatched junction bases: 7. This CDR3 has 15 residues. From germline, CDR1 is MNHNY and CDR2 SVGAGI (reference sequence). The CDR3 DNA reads TGTGCCAGCAGTTACCCTGGACAGGGAGGCCAGCCCCAGCATTTT. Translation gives CASSYPGQGGQPQHF.

The CDR3 DNA sequence: TGTGCCAGCAGCAGTAGGACAGGTTGGCTGAACACTGAAGCTTTCTTT. Its translation is CASSSRTGWLNTEAFF. The chain recombines TRBV5-4 with TRBJ1-1; 7 bases align to TRBD1. The germline V gene has CDR1 SGHNT and CDR2 YYREEE (reference sequence). Trimming removed 4 bases from V and 0 bases from J; junction bases left unmatched: 9. This CDR3 has 16 amino acids.

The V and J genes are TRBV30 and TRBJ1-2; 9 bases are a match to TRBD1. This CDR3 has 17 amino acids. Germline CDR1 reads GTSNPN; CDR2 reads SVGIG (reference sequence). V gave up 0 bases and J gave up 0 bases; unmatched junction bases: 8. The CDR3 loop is CAWSVGGQGRANYGYTF. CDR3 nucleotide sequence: TGTGCCTGGAGTGTCGGGGGACAGGGTCGAGCTAACTATGGCTACACCTTC.

CDR3 protein: CASSLGLYGTDTQYF. CDR3 sequence (DNA): TGTGCCAGCAGTTTGGGACTGTATGGAACAGATACGCAGTATTTT. The chain employs TRBV28 and TRBJ2-3; D perhaps matches TRBD2 (6 bases). Germline-derived CDR1 and CDR2 are MDHEN and SYDVKM. The CDR3 runs 15 residues. V was pared by 3 bases and J by 3 bases, with 13 bases between. The full variable domain, in which reference TRBV28 and TRBJ2-3 provide the parts outside the CDR3, is DVKVTQSSRYLVKRTGEKVFLECVQDMDHENMFWYRQDPGLGLRLIYFSYDVKMKEKGDIPEGYSVSREKKERFSLILESASTNQTSMYLCASSLGLYGTDTQYFGPGTRLTVL.

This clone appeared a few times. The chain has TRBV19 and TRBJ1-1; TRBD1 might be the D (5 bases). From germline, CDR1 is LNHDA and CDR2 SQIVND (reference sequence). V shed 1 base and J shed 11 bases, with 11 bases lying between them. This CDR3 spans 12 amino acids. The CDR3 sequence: CASSIVGGSAFF. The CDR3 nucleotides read TGTGCCAGTAGTATAGTCGGGGGTTCGGCTTTCTTT.

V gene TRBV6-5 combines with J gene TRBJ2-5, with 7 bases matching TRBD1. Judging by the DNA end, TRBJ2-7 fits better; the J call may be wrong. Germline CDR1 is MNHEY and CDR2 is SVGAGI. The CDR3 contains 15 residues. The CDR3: CASSRLDRSSYEQYF. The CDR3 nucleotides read TGTGCCAGCAGTCGTCTGGACAGGAGCTCCTACGAGCAGTACTTC.

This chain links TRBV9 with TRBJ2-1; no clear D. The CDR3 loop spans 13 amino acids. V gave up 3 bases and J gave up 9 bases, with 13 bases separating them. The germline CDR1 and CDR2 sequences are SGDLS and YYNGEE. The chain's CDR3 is CASSATLPLEQFF. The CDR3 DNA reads TGTGCCAGCAGCGCCACCCTCCCACTTGAGCAGTTCTTC. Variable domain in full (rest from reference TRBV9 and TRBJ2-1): DSGVTQTPKHLITATGQRVTLRCSPRSGDLSVYWYQQSLDQGLQFLIQYYNGEERAKGNILERFSAQQFPDLHSELNLSSLELGDSALYFCASSATLPLEQFFGPGTRLTVL.

Here the CDR3 DNA reads TGCGCCAGCAGCTTGGGACAGGGGGTCTACGAGCAGTACTTC. This gives the protein CASSLGQGVYEQYF. The rearrangement joins TRBV5-1 to TRBJ2-7, with 9 bases fitting TRBD1. The J segment lost 3 bases and the V segment lost 0 bases, leaving 1 base of the junction unmatched. Germline CDR1 and CDR2: SGHRS and YFSETQ. The CDR3 is made up of 14 amino acids.

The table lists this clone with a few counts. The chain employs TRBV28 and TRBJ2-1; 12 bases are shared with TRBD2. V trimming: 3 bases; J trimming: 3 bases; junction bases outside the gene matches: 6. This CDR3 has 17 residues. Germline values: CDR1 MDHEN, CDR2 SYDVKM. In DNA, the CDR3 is TGTGCCAGCAGTTTTGGTGGGACTAGCGGGTTCTACAATGAGCAGTTCTTC. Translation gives CASSFGGTSGFYNEQFF.

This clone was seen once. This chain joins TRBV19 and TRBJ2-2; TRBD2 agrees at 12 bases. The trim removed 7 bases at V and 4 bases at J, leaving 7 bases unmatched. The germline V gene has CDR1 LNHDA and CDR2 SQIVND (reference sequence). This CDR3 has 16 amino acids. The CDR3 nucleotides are TGTGCCAGTACCCTAGCGGGAGGGCCGGGCACCGGGGAGCTGTTTTTT. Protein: CASTLAGGPGTGELFF.